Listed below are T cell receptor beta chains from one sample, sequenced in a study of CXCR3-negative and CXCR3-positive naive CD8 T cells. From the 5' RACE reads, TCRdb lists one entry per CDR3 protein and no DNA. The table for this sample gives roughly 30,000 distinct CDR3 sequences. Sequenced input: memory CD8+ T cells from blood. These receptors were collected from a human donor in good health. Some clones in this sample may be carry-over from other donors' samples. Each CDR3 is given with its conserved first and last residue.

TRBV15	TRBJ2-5	CATSTRGGTIQETQYF
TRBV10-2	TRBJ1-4	CATRGQGREKLFF
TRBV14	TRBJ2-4	CASSLTSGASKNIQYF
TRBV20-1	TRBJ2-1	CSARDRSRATYNEQFF
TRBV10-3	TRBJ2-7	CAIAGGAYEQYF
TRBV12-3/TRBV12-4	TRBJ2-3	CASSLLGQTTADTQYF
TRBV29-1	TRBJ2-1	CSGSGDSYNEQFF
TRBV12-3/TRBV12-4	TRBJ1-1	CASSYSETEAFF
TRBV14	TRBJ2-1	CASSQARRDHNEQFF
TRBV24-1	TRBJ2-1	CATSDSGTSAVNEQFF
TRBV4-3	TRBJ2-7	CASSTGTGGGEQYF
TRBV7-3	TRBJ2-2	CASSLTTGELFF
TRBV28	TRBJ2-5	CASRSDSGQETQYF
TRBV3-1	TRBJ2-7	CASSQARGYEQYF
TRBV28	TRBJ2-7	CASSLWDTYSYEQYF
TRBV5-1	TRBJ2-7	CASSQPGLAPYEQYF
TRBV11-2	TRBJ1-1	CASSSLTGVNTEAFF
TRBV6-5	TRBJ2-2	CASSYGIEYTGELFF
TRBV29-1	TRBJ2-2	CSVVGEAGELFF
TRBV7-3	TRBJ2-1	CASSLGDVKYNEQFF
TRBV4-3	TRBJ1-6	CASSPARTENSPLHF
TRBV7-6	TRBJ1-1	CASSQYRTAGTEAFF